These 4 T cell receptor beta chains originate from one sample sequenced in a study of cytomegalovirus exposure and HLA in healthy donors. A multiplex PCR was run with 60 Vbeta primers and 13 Jbeta primers. Libraries were prepared by immunoSEQ multiplex PCR; TCRdb keeps only in-frame clonotypes and omits some of them. The sample lists about 150,000 clones, 60% to 85% occurring once. The sample was PBMCs. The receptors stem from a middle-aged man in good health and CMV-seropositive.

The gene calls are TRBV2 and TRBJ2-3, with TRBD2 matching over 8 bases. Germline CDR1 and CDR2: SNHLY and FYNNEI. V gave up 6 bases and J gave up 4 bases; unmatched junction bases: 9. The CDR3 loop spans 15 amino acids. The CDR3 region has the DNA TGTGCCAGCAGGGGGATAGCGGGGCCCTCAGATACGCAGTATTTT. Protein product: CASRGIAGPSDTQYF.

This CDR3 reads CASSFDGGGTEAFF. In DNA, the CDR3 is TGTGCCAGCAGCTTCGACGGGGGGGGCACTGAAGCTTTCTTT. The chain employs TRBV5-5 and TRBJ1-1; D may be TRBD1 (5 bases). The CDR3 runs 14 residues. CDR1 and CDR2 (germline): SGHKS, YYEKEE (reference sequence). V was cut by 2 bases and J by 4 bases, with 12 bases left in between.

V usage is TRBV6-1 and J usage is TRBJ2-2, with TRBD1 identical over 7 bases. The germline V gene encodes CDR1 MNHNS and CDR2 SASEGT. The CDR3 extends over 14 amino acids. V was pared by 8 bases and J by 1 base, with 4 bases of the junction left unmatched. In DNA, the CDR3 is TGTGCCAGCCGGTGGACAGGGAACACCGGGGAGCTGTTTTTT. This gives the protein CASRWTGNTGELFF.

This sequence joins TRBV19 and TRBJ2-3; weak D call: TRBD1 (5 bases). The CDR3 contains 15 residues. Germline loops: CDR1 LNHDA, CDR2 SQIVND (reference sequence). V gave up 3 bases and J gave up 5 bases, with 15 bases separating them. The CDR3 bases are TGTGCCAGTAGTATGGGGCCAGGCAGAAGAGATACGCAGTATTTT. The encoded protein is CASSMGPGRRDTQYF. The whole variable domain, filled in from reference TRBV19 and TRBJ2-3, reads DGGITQSPKYLFRKEGQNVTLSCEQNLNHDAMYWYRQDPGQGLRLIYYSQIVNDFQKGDIAEGYSVSREKKESFPLTVTSAQKNPTAFYLCASSMGPGRRDTQYFGPGTRLTVL.